Detailed here is one T cell receptor beta chain. These data originate in a study of blood T cell repertoires in COVID-19. Study background: COVID-19 samples from acute and convalescent phases originated in the United States, Italy and Spain. Sources were T cells, B-cell-depleted T cells, or PBMCs; the material itself was cDNA or gDNA.

In the authors' methods: Estimated nucleated cell counts came from reference gene primer amplification. Assay used: immunoSEQ multiplex PCR; TCRdb lists only in-frame clones, some missing. V and J calls plus clone size are reproduced from that table; the DNA served to infer D and trimming. The repertoire consists of around 100,000 clones, with about nine tenths occurring once and the leading ten covering approximately 2.2%. CDR1 and CDR2 (germline): MDHEN, SYDVKM. This CDR3 has 14 residues. V was clipped by 10 bases and J by 0 bases; unmatched bases: 7. This chain uses TRBV28 with TRBJ1-1; TRBD1 agrees at 8 bases. This clonotype originated in a man aged 50 to 59 with active COVID-19. What was sequenced was peripheral blood. The CDR3 nucleotides read TGTGCCACCATTGAGGACAGGGTGAACACTGAAGCTTTCTTT. Protein: CATIEDRVNTEAFF.